This T cell receptor beta chain was sequenced during a study of cytomegalovirus exposure and HLA in healthy donors. The PCR made use of 60 Vbeta and 13 Jbeta primers. TCRdb keeps only in-frame clones here, not all; method: immunoSEQ multiplex PCR. The sample lists about 210,000 clones, roughly 90% occurring once. The sample taken for sequencing was PBMCs. The receptor's source is a woman aged 30 to 39 in good health and CMV-seronegative.

The CDR3 DNA follows: TGTGCCAGCAGTGATGACCCACTAGCTCCAGGAGAGACCCAGTACTTC. Its translation is CASSDDPLAPGETQYF. This chain joins TRBV5-4 and TRBJ2-5; TRBD2 is a possible D gene (6 bases). The germline gives CDR1 SGHNT, CDR2 YYREEE (reference sequence). V dropped 5 bases and J dropped 4 bases, with 21 bases sitting between them. This CDR3 region has 16 residues. The entire variable domain, with the rest obtained from reference TRBV5-4 and TRBJ2-5, is as follows: ETGVTQSPTHLIKTRGQQVTLRCSSQSGHNTVSWYQQALGQGPQFIFQYYREEENGRGNFPPRFSGLQFPNYSSELNVNALELDDSALYLCASSDDPLAPGETQYFGPGTRLLVL.